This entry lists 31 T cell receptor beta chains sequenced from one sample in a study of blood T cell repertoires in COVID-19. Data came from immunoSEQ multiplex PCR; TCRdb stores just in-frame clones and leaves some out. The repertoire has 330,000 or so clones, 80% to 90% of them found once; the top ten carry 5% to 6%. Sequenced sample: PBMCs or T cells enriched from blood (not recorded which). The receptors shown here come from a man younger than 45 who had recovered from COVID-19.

In DNA form, the CDR3 reads TGTGCCAGCAGTGAATCCCTCTACTACAATGAGCAGTTCTTC. It specifies CASSESLYYNEQFF. The V and J genes are TRBV2 and TRBJ2-1; D is unresolved. V lost 2 bases and J 3 bases, leaving 8 bases between the germline ends. The CDR3 sequence is 14 residues long. Germline V gene lookup returns CDR1 SNHLY and CDR2 FYNNEI.

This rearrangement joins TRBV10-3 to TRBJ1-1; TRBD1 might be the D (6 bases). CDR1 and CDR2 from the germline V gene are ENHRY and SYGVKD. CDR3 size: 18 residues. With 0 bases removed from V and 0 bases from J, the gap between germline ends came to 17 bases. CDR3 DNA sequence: TGTGCCATCAGTGAGTCGGGCGTGAGGGGGAACATGAACACTGAAGCTTTCTTT. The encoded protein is CAISESGVRGNMNTEAFF.

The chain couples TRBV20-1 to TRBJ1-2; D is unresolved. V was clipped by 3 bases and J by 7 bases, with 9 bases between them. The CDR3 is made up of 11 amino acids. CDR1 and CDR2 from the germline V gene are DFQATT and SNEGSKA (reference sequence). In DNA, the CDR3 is TGCAGTGCTAGTCCAAGAGGTGGCTACACCTTC. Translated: CSASPRGGYTF.

CDR3 in DNA: TGTGCCACGACACGAAAGACAGGGGGCGCCGGTGGCTACACCTTC. Amino acids: CATTRKTGGAGGYTF. V and J are TRBV6-5 and TRBJ1-2; 10 bases are a match to TRBD1. V lost 10 bases to trimming and J lost 7 bases; unmatched junction nucleotides: 15. Germline V gene sequence: CDR1 MNHEY, CDR2 SVGAGI. The CDR3 covers 15 residues.

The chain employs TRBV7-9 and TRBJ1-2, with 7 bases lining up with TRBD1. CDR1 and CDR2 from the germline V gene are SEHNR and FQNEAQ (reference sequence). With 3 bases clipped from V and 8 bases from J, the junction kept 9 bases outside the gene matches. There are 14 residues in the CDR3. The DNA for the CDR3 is TGTGCCAGCAGCTTTTCCGGGACAGTGAGCGGCTACACCTTC. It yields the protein CASSFSGTVSGYTF.

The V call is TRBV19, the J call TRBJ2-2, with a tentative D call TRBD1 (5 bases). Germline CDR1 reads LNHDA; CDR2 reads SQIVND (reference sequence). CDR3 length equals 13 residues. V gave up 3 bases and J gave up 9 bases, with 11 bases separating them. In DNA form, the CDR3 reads TGTGCCAGTAGTATTGCAGGGATGAGGGAGCTGTTTTTT. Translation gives CASSIAGMRELFF.

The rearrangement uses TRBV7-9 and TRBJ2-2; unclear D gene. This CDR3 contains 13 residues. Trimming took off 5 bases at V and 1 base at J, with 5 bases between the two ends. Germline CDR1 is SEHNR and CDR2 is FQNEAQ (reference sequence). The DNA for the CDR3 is TGTGCCAGCAGCCCCAGGAACACCGGGGAGCTGTTTTTT. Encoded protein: CASSPRNTGELFF.

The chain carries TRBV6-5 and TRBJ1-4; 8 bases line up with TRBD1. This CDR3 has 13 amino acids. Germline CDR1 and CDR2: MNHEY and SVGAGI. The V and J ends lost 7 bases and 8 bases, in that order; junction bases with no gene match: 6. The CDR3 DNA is TGTGCCAGCACCGCAGGGGGCCGAGAAAAACTGTTTTTT. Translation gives CASTAGGREKLFF.

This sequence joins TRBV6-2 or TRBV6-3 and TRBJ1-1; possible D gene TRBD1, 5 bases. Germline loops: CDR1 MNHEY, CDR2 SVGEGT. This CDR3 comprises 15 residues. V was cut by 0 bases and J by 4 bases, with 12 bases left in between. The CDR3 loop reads CASSYSILRVTEAFF. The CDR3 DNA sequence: TGTGCCAGCAGTTACTCGATTCTCAGGGTCACTGAAGCTTTCTTT.

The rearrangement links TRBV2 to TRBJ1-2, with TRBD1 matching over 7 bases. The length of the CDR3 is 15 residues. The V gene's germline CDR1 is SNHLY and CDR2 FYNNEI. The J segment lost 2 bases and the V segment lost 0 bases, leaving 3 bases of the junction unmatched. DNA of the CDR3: TGTGCCAGCAGTGAAGCGGCAGGGGGAAACTATGGCTACACCTTC. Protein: CASSEAAGGNYGYTF.

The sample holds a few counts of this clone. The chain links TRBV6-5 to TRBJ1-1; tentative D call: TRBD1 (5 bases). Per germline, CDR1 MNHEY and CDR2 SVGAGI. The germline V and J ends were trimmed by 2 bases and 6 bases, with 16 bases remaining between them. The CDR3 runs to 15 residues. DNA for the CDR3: TGTGCCAGCAGTTACCGGGGGACCCCTGGCGCTGAAGCTTTCTTT. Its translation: CASSYRGTPGAEAFF.

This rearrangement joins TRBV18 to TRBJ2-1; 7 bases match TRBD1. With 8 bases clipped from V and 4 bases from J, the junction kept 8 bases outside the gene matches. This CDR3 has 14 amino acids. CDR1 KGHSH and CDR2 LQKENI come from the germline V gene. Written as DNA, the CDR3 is TGTGCCAGCATCCGGGACAGCAGTTACAATGAGCAGTTCTTC. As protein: CASIRDSSYNEQFF.

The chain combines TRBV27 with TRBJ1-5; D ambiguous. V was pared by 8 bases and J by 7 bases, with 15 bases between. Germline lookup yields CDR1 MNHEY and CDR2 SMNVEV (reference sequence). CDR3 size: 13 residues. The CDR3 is CASGLTDQQPQHF. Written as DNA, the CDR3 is TGTGCCAGCGGACTGACGGATCAACAGCCCCAGCATTTT.

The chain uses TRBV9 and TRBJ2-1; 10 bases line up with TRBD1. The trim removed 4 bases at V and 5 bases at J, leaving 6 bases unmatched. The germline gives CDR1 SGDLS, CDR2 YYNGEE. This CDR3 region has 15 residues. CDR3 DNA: TGTGCCAGCAGCCCCCCGGGACAGGGGCACAATGAGCAGTTCTTC. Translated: CASSPPGQGHNEQFF.

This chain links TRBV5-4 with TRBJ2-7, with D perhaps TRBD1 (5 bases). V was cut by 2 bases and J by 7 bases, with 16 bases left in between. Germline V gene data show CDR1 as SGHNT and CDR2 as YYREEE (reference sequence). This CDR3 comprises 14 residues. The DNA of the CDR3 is TGTGCCAGCAGCTTCGACAGACTCCCGAAAGAGCAGTACTTC. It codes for CASSFDRLPKEQYF.

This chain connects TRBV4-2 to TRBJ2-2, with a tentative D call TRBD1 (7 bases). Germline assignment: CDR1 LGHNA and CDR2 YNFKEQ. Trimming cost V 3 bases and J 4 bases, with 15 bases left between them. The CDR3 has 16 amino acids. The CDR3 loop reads CASSHQQGRGTGELFF. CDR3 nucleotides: TGTGCCAGCAGCCACCAACAGGGGCGGGGCACCGGGGAGCTGTTTTTT.

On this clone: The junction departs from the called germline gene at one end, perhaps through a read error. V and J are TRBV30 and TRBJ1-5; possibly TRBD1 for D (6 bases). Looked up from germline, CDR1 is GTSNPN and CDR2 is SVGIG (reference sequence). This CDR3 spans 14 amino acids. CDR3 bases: TGTGCCTCGAGTCTGGACAGCAGCAATCAGCCCCAGCATTTT. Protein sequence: CASSLDSSNQPQHF.

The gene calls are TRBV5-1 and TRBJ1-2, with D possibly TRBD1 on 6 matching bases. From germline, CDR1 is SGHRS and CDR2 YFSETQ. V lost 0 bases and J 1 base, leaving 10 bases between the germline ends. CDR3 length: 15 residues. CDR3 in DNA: TGCGCCAGCAGCTTGGGGACAGCGAATAACTATGGCTACACCTTC. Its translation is CASSLGTANNYGYTF.

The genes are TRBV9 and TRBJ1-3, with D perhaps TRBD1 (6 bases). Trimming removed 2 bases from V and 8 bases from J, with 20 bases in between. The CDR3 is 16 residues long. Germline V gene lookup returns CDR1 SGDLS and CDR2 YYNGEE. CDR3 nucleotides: TGTGCCAGCAGCGTTCAAAGGGGGGGGAACCAGGACACCATATATTTT. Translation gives CASSVQRGGNQDTIYF.

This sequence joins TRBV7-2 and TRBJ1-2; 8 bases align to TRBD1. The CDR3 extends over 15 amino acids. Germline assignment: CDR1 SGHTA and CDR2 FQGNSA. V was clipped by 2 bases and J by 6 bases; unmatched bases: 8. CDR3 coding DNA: TGTGCCAGCAGCTTAAATTATCAGGGGGCGCATGGCTACACCTTC. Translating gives CASSLNYQGAHGYTF.

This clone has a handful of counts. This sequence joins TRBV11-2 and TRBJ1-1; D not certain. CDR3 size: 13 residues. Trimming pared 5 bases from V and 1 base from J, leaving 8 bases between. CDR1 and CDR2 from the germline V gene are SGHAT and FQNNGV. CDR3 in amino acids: CASSGNRNTEAFF. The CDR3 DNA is TGTGCCAGCAGCGGAAACAGGAACACTGAAGCTTTCTTT.

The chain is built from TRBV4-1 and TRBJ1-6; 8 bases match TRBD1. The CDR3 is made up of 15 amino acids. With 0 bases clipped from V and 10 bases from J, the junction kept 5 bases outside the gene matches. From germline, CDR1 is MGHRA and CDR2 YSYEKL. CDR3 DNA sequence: TGCGCCAGCAGCCAAGAGGGCAGGGGGCTATCACCCCTCCACTTT. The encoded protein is CASSQEGRGLSPLHF.

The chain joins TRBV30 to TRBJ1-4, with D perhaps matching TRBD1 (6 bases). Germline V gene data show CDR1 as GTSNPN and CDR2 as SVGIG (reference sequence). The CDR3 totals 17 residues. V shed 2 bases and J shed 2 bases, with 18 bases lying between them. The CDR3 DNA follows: TGTGCCTGGAGTTGGGGCTTGGGGGGGCGCACTAATGAAAAACTGTTTTTT. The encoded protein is CAWSWGLGGRTNEKLFF.

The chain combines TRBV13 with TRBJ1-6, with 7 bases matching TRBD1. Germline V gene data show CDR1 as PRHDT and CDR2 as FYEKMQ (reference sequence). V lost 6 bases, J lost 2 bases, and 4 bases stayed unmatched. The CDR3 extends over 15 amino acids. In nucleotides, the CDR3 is TGTGCCAGCAGAGGACAGGCGGCCTATAATTCACCCCTCCACTTT. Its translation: CASRGQAAYNSPLHF. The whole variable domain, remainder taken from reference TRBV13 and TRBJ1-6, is AAGVIQSPRHLIKEKRETATLKCYPIPRHDTVYWYQQGPGQDPQFLISFYEKMQSDKGSIPDRFSAQQFSDYHSELNMSSLELGDSALYFCASRGQAAYNSPLHFGNGTRLTVT.

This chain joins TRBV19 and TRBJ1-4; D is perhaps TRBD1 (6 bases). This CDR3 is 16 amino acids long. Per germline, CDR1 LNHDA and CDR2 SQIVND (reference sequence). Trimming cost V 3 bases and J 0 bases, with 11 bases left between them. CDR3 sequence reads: CASSMDRRATNEKLFF. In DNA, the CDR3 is TGTGCCAGTAGTATGGACAGACGCGCAACTAATGAAAAACTGTTTTTT.

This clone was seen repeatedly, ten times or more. Here the CDR3 DNA reads TGCGCCAGCAGCCTAGACAGAGCGCAAGAGACCCAGTACTTC. This gives the protein CASSLDRAQETQYF. This chain links TRBV5-1 with TRBJ2-5, with D possibly TRBD1 on 5 matching bases. V lost 4 bases and J lost 2, with 12 bases in between. Germline V CDR1 and CDR2: SGHRS, YFSETQ. The CDR3 is 14 amino acids. The full variable domain, its missing parts supplied by reference TRBV5-1 and TRBJ2-5, is KAGVTQTPRYLIKTRGQQVTLSCSPISGHRSVSWYQQTPGQGLQFLFEYFSETQRNKGNFPGRFSGRQFSNSRSEMNVSTLELGDSALYLCASSLDRAQETQYFGPGTRLLVL.

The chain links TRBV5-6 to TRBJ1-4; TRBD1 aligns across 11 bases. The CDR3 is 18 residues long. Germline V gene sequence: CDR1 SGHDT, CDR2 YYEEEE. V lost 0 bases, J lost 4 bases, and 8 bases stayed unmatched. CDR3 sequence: CASSLVRTGGPGNEKLFF. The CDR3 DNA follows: TGTGCCAGCAGCTTGGTTAGGACAGGGGGCCCGGGTAATGAAAAACTGTTTTTT.

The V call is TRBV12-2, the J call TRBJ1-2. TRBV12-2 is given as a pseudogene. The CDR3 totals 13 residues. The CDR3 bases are TGTGCAAGTCGCTTAGCGCGGTGTTATGGCTACACCTTC. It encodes CASRLARCYGYTF.

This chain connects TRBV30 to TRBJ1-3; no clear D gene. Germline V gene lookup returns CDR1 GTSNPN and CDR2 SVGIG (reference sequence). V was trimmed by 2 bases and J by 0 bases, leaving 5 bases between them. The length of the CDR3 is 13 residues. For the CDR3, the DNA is TGTGCCTGGAGTATAGTCTCTGGAAACACCATATATTTT. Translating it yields CAWSIVSGNTIYF.

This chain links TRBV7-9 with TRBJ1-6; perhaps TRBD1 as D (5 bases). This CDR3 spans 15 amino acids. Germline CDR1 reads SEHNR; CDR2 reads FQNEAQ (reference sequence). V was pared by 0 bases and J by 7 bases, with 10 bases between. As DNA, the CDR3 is TGTGCCAGCAGCTTAGCGGGCAGGGCAAATTCACCCCTCCACTTT. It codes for CASSLAGRANSPLHF.

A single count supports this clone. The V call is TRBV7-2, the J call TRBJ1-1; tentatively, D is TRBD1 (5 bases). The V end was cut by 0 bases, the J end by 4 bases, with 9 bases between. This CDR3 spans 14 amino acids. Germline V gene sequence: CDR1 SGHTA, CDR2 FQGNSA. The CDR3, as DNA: TGTGCCAGCAGCTTAGCGGGGGGTCGCACTGAAGCTTTCTTT. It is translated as CASSLAGGRTEAFF.